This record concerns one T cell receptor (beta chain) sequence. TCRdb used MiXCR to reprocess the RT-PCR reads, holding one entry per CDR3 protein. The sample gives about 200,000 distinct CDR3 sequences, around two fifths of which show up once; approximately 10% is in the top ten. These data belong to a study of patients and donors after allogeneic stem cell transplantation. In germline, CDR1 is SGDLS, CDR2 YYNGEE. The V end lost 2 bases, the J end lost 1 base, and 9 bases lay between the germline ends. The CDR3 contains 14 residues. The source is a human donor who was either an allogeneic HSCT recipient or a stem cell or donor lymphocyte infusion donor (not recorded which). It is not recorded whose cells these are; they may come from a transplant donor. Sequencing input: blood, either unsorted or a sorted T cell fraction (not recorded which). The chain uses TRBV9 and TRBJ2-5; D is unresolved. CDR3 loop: CASSVGRFQETQYF. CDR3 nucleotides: TGTGCCAGCAGCGTTGGACGGTTCCAAGAGACCCAGTACTTC.